The subject of this entry is one TCR beta chain. What it binds is not known. The CDR3 is 21 residues long. Germline assignment: CDR1 MNHEY and CDR2 SMNVEV (reference sequence). V was clipped by 5 bases and J by 6 bases, with 35 bases between them. The sample originates from a study of cytomegalovirus exposure and HLA in healthy donors. Across the whole study: Among the roughly 400 genotyped donors, less than 85% were placed in the Caucasian-associated ancestry cluster. Study results and caveats: Within an earlier analysis, most TCR beta V segments proved productive either about 90% or about 30% of the time. By a later analysis, the bulk of CMV-associated TCR beta chains appeared HLA-restricted. According to the study, 160 or so TCR beta chains were cytomegalovirus-associated.

The primer mix had 60 Vbeta and 13 Jbeta primers. The method was immunoSEQ multiplex PCR; TCRdb's version includes in-frame clones alone and lacks a portion of them. The sample has 190,000 or so clones, 80% seen once. The clonotype comes from a boy younger than 18 in good health and CMV-seronegative. This chain connects TRBV27 to TRBJ2-1; tentatively, D is TRBD1 (6 bases). The sequencing input was PBMCs. This chain's CDR3 is CASSPQEGTLSRGLLGNEQFF. The CDR3 DNA is TGTGCCAGCAGTCCCCAGGAAGGGACACTTTCGAGGGGGTTACTAGGCAATGAGCAGTTCTTC.